These 2 T cell receptor beta chains were sequenced from one sample in a study of T cell responses to AZD1222 COVID-19 vaccine. Profiling relied on immunoSEQ multiplex PCR, and the TCRdb table lists in-frame clones only, not all of them. The profile shows fewer than 200,000 clones, 90% to 95% of them singletons. The sequencing used peripheral blood, collected 28 days after the second AZD1222 dose. The receptors originated from an adult who received the AZD1222 COVID-19 vaccine.

The rearrangement joins TRBV2 to TRBJ1-1; 7 bases map to TRBD1. The germline V gene encodes CDR1 SNHLY and CDR2 FYNNEI. The ends lost 6 bases at V and 5 bases at J; junction bases unmatched: 12. The CDR3 is made up of 15 amino acids. The CDR3 DNA sequence: TGTGCCAGCAGCGTAGGACAGGTCAGGGGGACTGAAGCTTTCTTT. Its translation is CASSVGQVRGTEAFF.

The genes are TRBV18 and TRBJ1-3, with 8 bases lining up with TRBD1. This CDR3 spans 17 amino acids. Germline V lookup: CDR1 KGHSH, CDR2 LQKENI. After removal of 3 bases from V and 0 bases from J, the junction contained 7 bases not matched to a gene. The CDR3 region is CASSPSGQAYSGNTIYF. The CDR3 DNA follows: TGTGCCAGCTCACCTTCGGGACAGGCATACTCTGGAAACACCATATATTTT.